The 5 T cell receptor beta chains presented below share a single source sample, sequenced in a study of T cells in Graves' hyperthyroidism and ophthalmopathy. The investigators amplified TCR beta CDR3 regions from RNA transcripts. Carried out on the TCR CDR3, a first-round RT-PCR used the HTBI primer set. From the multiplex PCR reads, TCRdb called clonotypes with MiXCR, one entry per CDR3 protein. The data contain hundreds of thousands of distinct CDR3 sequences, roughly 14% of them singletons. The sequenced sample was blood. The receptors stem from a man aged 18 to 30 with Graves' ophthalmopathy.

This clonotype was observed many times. The CDR3 bases are TGTGCCAGCAGCCCCGGACGGACCTACGAGCAGTACTTC. It translates to CASSPGRTYEQYF. This chain connects TRBV11-3 to TRBJ2-7; D unresolved. The CDR3 has 13 residues. Trimming removed 5 bases at V and 2 bases at J, with 10 bases between. CDR1 is SGHNT and CDR2 is YENEEA in the germline V gene.

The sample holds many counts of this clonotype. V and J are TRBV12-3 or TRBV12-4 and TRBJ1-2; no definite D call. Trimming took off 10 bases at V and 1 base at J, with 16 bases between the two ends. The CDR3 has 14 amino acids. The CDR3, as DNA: TGTGCCACCTCCCGCGAACCGATTAACTATGGCTACACCTTC. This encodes CATSREPINYGYTF.

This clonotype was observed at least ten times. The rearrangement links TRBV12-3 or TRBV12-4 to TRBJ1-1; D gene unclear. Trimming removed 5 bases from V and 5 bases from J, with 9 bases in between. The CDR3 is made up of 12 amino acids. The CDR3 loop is CASSPRWTEAFF. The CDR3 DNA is TGTGCCAGCAGTCCGCGTTGGACTGAAGCTTTCTTT.

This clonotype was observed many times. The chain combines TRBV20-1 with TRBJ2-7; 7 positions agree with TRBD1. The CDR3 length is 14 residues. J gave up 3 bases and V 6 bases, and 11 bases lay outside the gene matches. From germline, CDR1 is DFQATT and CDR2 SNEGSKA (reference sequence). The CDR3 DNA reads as TGCAGTGCCGATTCCATAGACAGGGACTACGAGCAGTACTTC. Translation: CSADSIDRDYEQYF.

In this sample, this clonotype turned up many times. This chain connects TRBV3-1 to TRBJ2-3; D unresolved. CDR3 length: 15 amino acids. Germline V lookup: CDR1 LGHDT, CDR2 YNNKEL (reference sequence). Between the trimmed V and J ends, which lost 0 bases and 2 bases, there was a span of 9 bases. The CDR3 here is CASSQDPGHTDTQYF. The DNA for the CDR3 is TGTGCCAGCAGCCAAGACCCCGGTCACACAGATACGCAGTATTTT.